The T cell receptor beta chain described here comes from a study of T cells expressing NK-cell markers. One entry per CDR3 protein, without DNA, is what TCRdb gives after re-calling the 5' RACE reads. The listing records around 260,000 distinct CDR3 sequences. CDR1 is LGHNA and CDR2 is YSLEER in the germline V gene. The CDR3 spans 13 residues. The sample was blood T cells: a sorted CD56 or NKG2C T cell subset, CD4+ or CD8+ T cells, or bulk PBMC T cells (not recorded which). The V and J genes are TRBV4-3 and TRBJ2-2; TCRdb proposes TRBD1, but this gene call is untestable without DNA. This sequence originates from a woman between 18 and 69 years old in good health. CDR3 sequence reads: CASSQWGTGELFF.